This TCR beta chain was documented in a study of CD8 T cells in ankylosing spondylitis. TCR beta libraries were made by quantitative 5'-RACE with molecular barcodes. TCRdb called the 5' RACE reads again in MiXCR, with one record for every CDR3 protein. This table has approximately 220,000 distinct CDR3 sequences, roughly 25% appearing once. The source material was blood, either unsorted or a sorted T cell fraction (not recorded which). This sequence originates from a male donor with ankylosing spondylitis or in good health (not recorded which).

CDR3 residues: CASKVGETQYF. CDR3 in DNA: TGTGCCAGCAAGGTGGGGGAGACCCAGTACTTC. The chain is built from TRBV6-1 and TRBJ2-5, with D hard to call. CDR3 length equals 11 residues. V lost 7 bases, J lost 5 bases, and 8 bases lay in between. The germline CDR1 and CDR2 sequences are MNHNS and SASEGT.